This TCR beta chain was found in a study of blood T cell repertoires in COVID-19. Study details: Specimens from acute and convalescent COVID-19 originated in the United States, Italy and Spain.

The cohort comprised adults aged 18 to 89 years residing in approximately 25 US areas. The assay was immunoSEQ multiplex PCR, and TCRdb's table has in-frame clones only and misses some. This table holds roughly 200,000 clones, 86% found once. This TCR was recovered from a woman aged 25 to 39 who had recovered from COVID-19. Sequenced: PBMCs or T cells enriched from blood (not recorded which).

CDR3 coding DNA: TGTGCCAGCAGCTTGTCGACACACTACGAGCAGTACTTC. Its protein is CASSLSTHYEQYF. This rearrangement joins TRBV7-6 to TRBJ2-7; D remains unclear. This CDR3 contains 13 residues. CDR1 SGHVS and CDR2 FNYEAQ come from the germline V gene. Trimming stripped 3 bases from V and 3 bases from J, with 9 bases between.